This is a list of T cell receptor beta chains from one sample in a study of CD8 T cells in ankylosing spondylitis. Using its own MiXCR run on the 5' RACE reads, TCRdb lists one record per CDR3 protein. The table lists fewer than 500,000 distinct CDR3 sequences, 20% to 25% of them singletons. The material sequenced was blood, either unsorted or a sorted T cell fraction (not recorded which). The receptors stem from a male donor with ankylosing spondylitis. Both conserved end residues are part of each CDR3. A D gene is named only where the DNA matches it firmly. Rows may omit the clone size; those that give it use once, few, many or a size class.

D gene,clone size,V gene,J gene,CDR3 protein,CDR3 DNA
TRBD2,.,TRBV5-1,TRBJ2-7,CASGRTSGRAFEQYF,TGCGCCAGCGGGCGGACTAGCGGGAGGGCCTTTGAGCAGTACTTC
.,.,TRBV11-2,TRBJ2-7,CASSLSQQAFYEQYF,TGTGCCAGCAGCTTAAGCCAACAGGCATTCTACGAGCAGTACTTC
.,.,TRBV20-1,TRBJ1-1,CSAESGRGAFF,TGCAGTGCTGAGTCGGGGAGGGGGGCTTTCTTT
.,few,TRBV20-1,TRBJ2-7,CSATLSYEQYF,TGCAGTGCTACACTCTCCTACGAGCAGTACTTC
.,.,TRBV11-3,TRBJ2-6,CASSLDYATGANVLTF,TGTGCCAGCAGCTTAGATTACGCCACTGGGGCCAACGTCCTGACTTTC
.,.,TRBV4-3,TRBJ1-1,CASSQLSTLNTEAFF,TGCGCCAGCAGCCAACTGTCTACTTTGAACACTGAAGCTTTCTTT
TRBD2,few,TRBV5-6,TRBJ2-3,CASSPDGGGPTDTQYF,TGTGCCAGCAGTCCTGACGGGGGAGGGCCCACAGATACGCAGTATTTT
TRBD1,few,TRBV5-6,TRBJ2-1,CASSSPTWDRNYNEQFF,TGTGCCAGCAGCTCCCCGACATGGGACAGGAATTACAATGAGCAGTTCTTC
.,few,TRBV28,TRBJ1-1,CASSPTTGTNTEAFF,TGTGCCAGCAGTCCAACGACAGGAACGAACACTGAAGCTTTCTTT
TRBD1,few,TRBV5-1,TRBJ1-2,CASSKGADYGYTF,TGCGCCAGCTCCAAGGGGGCAGACTATGGCTACACCTTC
.,few,TRBV4-3,TRBJ1-2,CASSPPLRGYTF,TGCGCCAGCAGCCCTCCTCTCAGGGGCTACACCTTC
.,few,TRBV5-1,TRBJ1-2,CASSLVTTNYGYTF,TGCGCCAGCAGCTTGGTCACAACAAACTATGGCTACACCTTC
TRBD1,few,TRBV11-2,TRBJ2-7,CASNSRTGGSHEQYF,TGTGCCAGCAACTCCCGGACAGGGGGATCCCACGAGCAGTACTTC
.,.,TRBV5-1,TRBJ1-4,CASSLGSGRRNEKLFF,TGCGCCAGCAGCTTGGGGTCCGGCAGGAGGAATGAAAAACTGTTTTTT
TRBD2,few,TRBV7-9,TRBJ2-3,CASSLREGRGDTQYF,TGTGCCAGCAGCTTACGGGAGGGCCGAGGAGATACGCAGTATTTT
.,few,TRBV15,TRBJ2-7,CATSRDLVTREQYF,TGTGCCACCAGCAGAGATCTGGTTACGAGGGAGCAGTACTTC
TRBD2,few,TRBV6-1,TRBJ2-3,CASRLTGTRNTDTQYF,TGTGCCAGCAGACTGACCGGGACTAGAAACACAGATACGCAGTATTTT
.,few,TRBV4-3,TRBJ1-5,CASSQVVDQPQHF,TGCGCCAGCAGCCAAGTAGTAGATCAGCCCCAGCATTTT
.,few,TRBV18,TRBJ2-5,CASSPPSGVKETQYF,TGTGCCAGCTCACCACCTTCAGGGGTAAAAGAGACCCAGTACTTC
TRBD1,few,TRBV12-3/TRBV12-4,TRBJ1-6,CASTSDRGNSPLHF,TGTGCCAGCACATCGGACAGGGGCAATTCACCCCTCCACTTT
.,.,TRBV12-3/TRBV12-4,TRBJ1-1,CASSLRGIMNTEAFF,TGTGCCAGCAGCCTCCGAGGGATAATGAACACTGAAGCTTTCTTT